This is a list of T cell receptor beta chains from one sample in a study of identical twins. Using its own MiXCR run on the 5' RACE reads, TCRdb lists one record per CDR3 protein. The data contain over 550,000 distinct CDR3 sequences, 7.1% of them singletons. This sample was also put to use in a study of yellow fever vaccine responses in identical twins.

The sample taken for sequencing was PBMCs. Every receptor here comes from a woman under 30 in good health. Each CDR3 is given with its conserved first and last residue.

V gene: TRBV5-1
J gene: TRBJ2-2
CDR3 protein: CASSLGQTSTGELFF

V gene: TRBV4-2
J gene: TRBJ2-3
CDR3 protein: CASSQEASGGADTQYF

V gene: TRBV12-3/TRBV12-4
J gene: TRBJ2-1
CDR3 protein: CASSFVDRNEQFF

V gene: TRBV5-1
J gene: TRBJ2-1
CDR3 protein: CASARLTDYNEQFF

V gene: TRBV24-1
J gene: TRBJ2-2
CDR3 protein: CATIGDSTGELFF

V gene: TRBV7-9
J gene: TRBJ2-3
CDR3 protein: CATDRGRDTQYF

V gene: TRBV7-7
J gene: TRBJ2-5
CDR3 protein: CASSTTDRAGQETQYF

V gene: TRBV6-1
J gene: TRBJ2-1
CDR3 protein: CASSDTGTLSQFF

V gene: TRBV20-1
J gene: TRBJ2-2
CDR3 protein: CSARTGNTGELFF

V gene: TRBV12-3/TRBV12-4
J gene: TRBJ2-3
CDR3 protein: CASSLTGALTDTQYF

V gene: TRBV3-1
J gene: TRBJ2-3
CDR3 protein: CASSQQTTSGREWNTQYF

V gene: TRBV10-3
J gene: TRBJ1-5
CDR3 protein: CAISESRGVEPQHF

V gene: TRBV14
J gene: TRBJ2-2
CDR3 protein: CASSQVLYTGELFF

V gene: TRBV4-2
J gene: TRBJ2-3
CDR3 protein: CASSQGFSRVADTQYF

V gene: TRBV20-1
J gene: TRBJ2-1
CDR3 protein: CSAISRDRGNNEQFF

V gene: TRBV28
J gene: TRBJ2-5
CDR3 protein: CASSTFTGRWETQYF

V gene: TRBV19
J gene: TRBJ1-5
CDR3 protein: CASSMVVGGNQPQHF

V gene: TRBV20-1
J gene: TRBJ2-1
CDR3 protein: CSARDHLSGRSGNEQFF

V gene: TRBV20-1
J gene: TRBJ2-7
CDR3 protein: CSASVGGIEQYF

V gene: TRBV5-6
J gene: TRBJ1-1
CDR3 protein: CASRKPGEWGDTEAFF

V gene: TRBV10-3
J gene: TRBJ1-2
CDR3 protein: CAISPQGIHGYTF

V gene: TRBV10-2
J gene: TRBJ2-1
CDR3 protein: CARSRGTGGDNEQFF

V gene: TRBV20-1
J gene: TRBJ2-1
CDR3 protein: CSASEEAYNEQFF

V gene: TRBV12-3/TRBV12-4
J gene: TRBJ1-1
CDR3 protein: CASRLNTEAFF

V gene: TRBV20-1
J gene: TRBJ1-2
CDR3 protein: CSALPLDTNYGYTF

V gene: TRBV20-1
J gene: TRBJ2-7
CDR3 protein: CSASPLVPPNEQYF

V gene: TRBV5-1
J gene: TRBJ2-1
CDR3 protein: CASSLPRDKAVNEQFF

V gene: TRBV12-3/TRBV12-4
J gene: TRBJ1-6
CDR3 protein: CASSSGLWSYNSPLHF

V gene: TRBV4-1
J gene: TRBJ1-1
CDR3 protein: CASSQEAGNTEAFF

V gene: TRBV3-1
J gene: TRBJ2-3
CDR3 protein: CASSPRLAGFSTDTQYF

V gene: TRBV6-5
J gene: TRBJ1-2
CDR3 protein: CASSSGPGQGNYGYTF

V gene: TRBV29-1
J gene: TRBJ2-5
CDR3 protein: CSVETGVWSETQYF

V gene: TRBV6-5
J gene: TRBJ1-6
CDR3 protein: CASSYSSGTSPLHF

V gene: TRBV12-3/TRBV12-4
J gene: TRBJ2-3
CDR3 protein: CASSFLTSGARRYF

V gene: TRBV3-1
J gene: TRBJ2-5
CDR3 protein: CASSLRTGVVETQYF

V gene: TRBV7-9
J gene: TRBJ2-1
CDR3 protein: CASSLARRGDEQFF

V gene: TRBV20-1
J gene: TRBJ2-2
CDR3 protein: CSAYERENTGELFF

V gene: TRBV2
J gene: TRBJ2-3
CDR3 protein: CASSEATGASTDTQYF

V gene: TRBV25-1
J gene: TRBJ2-7
CDR3 protein: CASSGSRTGASYEQYF

V gene: TRBV12-3/TRBV12-4
J gene: TRBJ2-1
CDR3 protein: CASSFSLGNEQFF

V gene: TRBV29-1
J gene: TRBJ2-5
CDR3 protein: CSVVGGAQETQYF

V gene: TRBV28
J gene: TRBJ2-2
CDR3 protein: CASSRFSTGELFF

V gene: TRBV24-1
J gene: TRBJ2-3
CDR3 protein: CATSDQTSGRADTQYF

V gene: TRBV20-1
J gene: TRBJ2-3
CDR3 protein: CSSGSGALDTQYF

V gene: TRBV6-5
J gene: TRBJ2-5
CDR3 protein: CASSYSAGGQETQYF

V gene: TRBV15
J gene: TRBJ2-1
CDR3 protein: CATSTTRGAGEQFF

V gene: TRBV7-9
J gene: TRBJ2-3
CDR3 protein: CASRPKLKSPDTQYF

V gene: TRBV7-9
J gene: TRBJ2-7
CDR3 protein: CASSAHRVGEQYF

V gene: TRBV29-1
J gene: TRBJ1-1
CDR3 protein: CSVARWEGADTEAFF